Given below is one TCR beta chain in context. There is no known antigen for this receptor. No much larger clone exists at a distance of one base, and base qualities are not known. This sample was included in a study of a mutant IDH1 vaccine in newly diagnosed glioma (dated by TCRdb to the early 2020s). In terms of the full investigation: Patients received eight vaccinations in weeks 1, 3, 5, 7, 11, 15, 19 and 23, corresponding to visits V03 through V10. Vaccination started 4-6 weeks after radiotherapy alone, or was given together with temozolomide cycles in the groups whose treatment included chemotherapy. Of the roughly 34 treated patients, about 62% were male and approximately 38% were female, and the mean age was approximately 40 years. Prior to enrollment, standard therapy consisting of radiotherapy alone, temozolomide alone, or radiochemotherapy with temozolomide had been administered to patients, with the combination being received by most patients. Peripheral blood samples were drawn at six visits, namely V03 (baseline), V05, V07, V10, V12 and V13. Longitudinal TCRB deep sequencing was done for 25 to 30 treated patients, wherever samples were available for exploratory analyses.

The library was generated by the immunoSEQ multiplex PCR assay. Rearranged TCR beta chain sequences were amplified using the hsTCRB Kit according to the manufacturer's protocol. Sequencing of TCRB libraries was carried out on an Illumina MiSeq. Per the source publication's procedure: The kit vendor's proprietary platform handled demultiplexing, trimming and gene mapping. In its TCRdb copy, this immuneACCESS table keeps in-frame sequences only and misses some clones. Where compared with another copy, unresolved V genes explain less than half of these, and the others have no known cause. Clone size and the V and J calls come from that table; the DNA yielded D and trimming. In all, the sample holds around 56,000 clones, and 82% of those were seen once. The top ten hold over 3% of the sample. The label giving this sample's time point can be read as: week 5, during vaccination. Each vaccine dose was 300 ug of a 20-mer mutant IDH1 peptide in Montanide, given subcutaneously with topical imiquimod. Donors had newly diagnosed WHO grade 3 or 4 IDH1-mutant astrocytomas with loss of nuclear ATRX. The samples were drawn from NOA16, a multicentre, single-arm, open-label phase I trial in Germany that tested a mutant IDH1 peptide vaccine in humans for the first time. Genomic DNA for TCRB sequencing was extracted from EDTA blood using the DNeasy Blood and Tissue Kit.

The junction shows trimming of 1 base on V and 2 bases on J, plus 16 bases between the germline ends. CDR1 and CDR2 are read off the germline V gene as LGHNA and YNFKEQ. CDR3 length: 17 amino acids, cysteine to phenylalanine. Just the 51-base CDR3 DNA is kept, in frame starting at base 1. Paper-wide results and their limitations: Immune responses induced by the vaccine were seen in approximately 93% of patients across multiple MHC alleles. Pseudoprogression appeared unrelated to alterations in the top peripheral T cell clonotypes detected by TCRB sequencing. The authors noted that analyses of patient blood samples could not be reproduced because of sample limitations. Selection of PBMC samples for TCRB deep sequencing was based on availability.

This receptor was identified in a woman aged 18-35 years with glioma. Some clones in this sample may be carry-over from other donors' samples. The chain links TRBV4-2 with TRBJ2-3, with TRBD2 perhaps the D gene, on 5 matching bases. Sequencing used PBMCs, obtained from a glioma patient whose treatment included an IDH1 peptide vaccine. For the CDR3, the sequence is CASSQVPGAAYTDTQYF. The nucleotide sequence reads as follows: TGTGCCAGCAGCCAAGTCCCCGGAGCGGCCTACACAGATACGCAGTATTTT.